One T cell receptor (beta chain) is described in this entry. What it binds is not known. The source of the sample is a study of cytomegalovirus exposure and HLA in healthy donors. Study observations and caveats: In vitro work confirmed that three CMV-associated chains recognize CMV antigens. The study designated fewer than 200 TCR beta chains cytomegalovirus-associated. Researchers reported from a later analysis that most CMV-associated TCR beta chains appeared HLA-restricted.

The V gene's germline CDR1 is MRHNA and CDR2 SNTAGT. J lost 4 bases, V lost 4 bases, and 5 bases had no gene match. This CDR3 has 16 residues. This PCR relied on a set of 60 Vbeta primers and 13 Jbeta primers. Generated by immunoSEQ multiplex PCR, the TCRdb table keeps only in-frame clones and is missing some. The data hold 100,000 or so clones, with around 72% observed a single time. The sample taken for sequencing was PBMCs. The clonotype originates from a male donor in good health and CMV-seronegative. This rearrangement joins TRBV6-4 to TRBJ2-1; 12 bases are shared with TRBD2. The CDR3 DNA reads TGTGCCAGCAGTGCTGGACTAGCGGGAAGATACAATGAGCAGTTCTTC. Amino acid sequence: CASSAGLAGRYNEQFF.